The present entry profiles one T cell receptor (beta chain) with its context. The data were obtained in a study of blood T cell repertoires in COVID-19. The overall study: There were acute and convalescent COVID-19 samples, and they came from the United States, Italy and Spain. From T cells, B-cell-depleted T cells, or PBMCs came the material, which was cDNA or gDNA.

Original handling: Researchers report that nucleated cell counts were estimated from reference gene primer amplification. Clones were sequenced by immunoSEQ multiplex PCR, and TCRdb holds only the in-frame ones, with some missing. That table is the source of V, J and clone size, and D and trimming were worked out from the DNA. In the table there are a few hundred thousand clones, approximately 84% of which are singletons. After removal of 6 bases from V and 1 base from J, the junction contained 5 bases not matched to a gene. This CDR3 has 14 amino acids. Germline V gives CDR1 SQVTM, CDR2 ANQGSEA. This TCR was recovered from a woman aged 30 to 39 who had recovered from COVID-19. This chain joins TRBV29-1 and TRBJ2-1; 8 bases align to TRBD1. The material sequenced was peripheral blood. The CDR3 is CSVGDRGSYNEQFF. The CDR3 region has the DNA TGCAGCGTCGGAGACAGGGGATCCTACAATGAGCAGTTCTTC.